Ten or more counts support the clone carrying this TCR beta chain. Researchers took RNA transcripts and amplified the TCR beta CDR3 regions from them. The HTBI primer set served for first-round RT-PCR of the TCR CDR3. In TCRdb, the multiplex PCR reads were re-called with MiXCR into one record per CDR3 protein. Among about 530,000 distinct CDR3 sequences listed, over 15% were seen once. The data belong to a study of T cells in Graves' hyperthyroidism and ophthalmopathy. V dropped 3 bases and J dropped 3 bases, with 20 bases sitting between them. Germline assignment: CDR1 SGHRS and CDR2 YFSETQ. The length of the CDR3 is 17 residues.

This chain links TRBV5-1 with TRBJ2-3; possibly TRBD2 for D (7 bases). The sequencing input was blood. The sequence was obtained from a woman aged 18-35 years with Graves' ophthalmopathy. CDR3 DNA sequence: TGCGCCAGCAGCTCCCCCGACGCGGGGGCGGATACAGATACGCAGTATTTT. Residues: CASSSPDAGADTDTQYF.